Listed here is a single T cell receptor (beta chain). Its antigen is unknown. The data originate from a study of OX40 agonist ivuxolimab in advanced cancers. Across the whole study: Partial responses were achieved by three patients, of whom one had hepatocellular carcinoma and two had cutaneous melanoma.

Findings of the study overall: On average, a greater number of expanded clones characterised CD8+ T cells relative to CD4+.

Clones were sequenced by immunoSEQ multiplex PCR, and TCRdb holds only the in-frame ones, with some missing. The data show under 90,000 clones, about 93% seen once. This sequence was found in an adult with an advanced solid tumor such as melanoma, head and neck, liver or kidney cancer. The sequences come from CD4+ or CD8+ T cells sorted from blood, collected in a trial of the OX40 agonist ivuxolimab.

CDR3 region: CASSLRDRVNSPLHF. CDR3 coding DNA: TGTGCCAGCAGCTTACGCGACAGGGTCAATTCACCCCTCCACTTT. The J gene is TRBJ1-6, the V gene TRBV13; TRBD1 aligns across 7 bases. The CDR3 is 15 residues long. Per the germline V gene, CDR1 is PRHDT and CDR2 is FYEKMQ (reference sequence). Germline trimming cut 2 bases from V and 7 bases from J; bases unmatched to any gene: 5.